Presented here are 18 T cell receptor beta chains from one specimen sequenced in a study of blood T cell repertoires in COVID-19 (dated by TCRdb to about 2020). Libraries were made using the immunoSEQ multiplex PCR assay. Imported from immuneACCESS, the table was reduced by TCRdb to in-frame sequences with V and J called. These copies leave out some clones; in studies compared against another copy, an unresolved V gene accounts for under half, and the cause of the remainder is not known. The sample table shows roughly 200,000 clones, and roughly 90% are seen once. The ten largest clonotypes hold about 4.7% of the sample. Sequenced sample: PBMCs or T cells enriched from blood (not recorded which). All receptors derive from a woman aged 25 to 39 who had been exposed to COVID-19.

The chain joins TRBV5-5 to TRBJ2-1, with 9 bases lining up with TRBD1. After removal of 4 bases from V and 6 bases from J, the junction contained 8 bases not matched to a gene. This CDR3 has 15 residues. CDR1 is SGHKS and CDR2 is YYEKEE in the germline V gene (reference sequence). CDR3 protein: CASSAGTGRGNEQFF. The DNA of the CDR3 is TGTGCCAGCAGCGCCGGGACAGGGCGAGGCAATGAGCAGTTCTTC.

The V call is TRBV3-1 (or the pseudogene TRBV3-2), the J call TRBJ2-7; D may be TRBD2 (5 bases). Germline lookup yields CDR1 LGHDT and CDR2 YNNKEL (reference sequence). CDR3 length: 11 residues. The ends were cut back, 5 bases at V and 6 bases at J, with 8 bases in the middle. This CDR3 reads CASSTEGEQYF. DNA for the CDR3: TGTGCCAGCAGCACCGAGGGCGAGCAGTACTTC.

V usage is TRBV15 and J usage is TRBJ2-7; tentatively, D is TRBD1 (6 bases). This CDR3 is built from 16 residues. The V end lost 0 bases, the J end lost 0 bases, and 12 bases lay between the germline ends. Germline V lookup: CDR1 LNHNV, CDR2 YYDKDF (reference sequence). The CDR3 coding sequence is TGTGCCACCAGCAGAGAGGTTACAGGGATCTCCTACGAGCAGTACTTC. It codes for CATSREVTGISYEQYF.

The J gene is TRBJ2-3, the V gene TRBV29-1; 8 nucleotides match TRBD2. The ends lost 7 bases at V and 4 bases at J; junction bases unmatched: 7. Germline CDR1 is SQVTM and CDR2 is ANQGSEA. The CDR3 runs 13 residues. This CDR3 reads CSANGGAADTQYF. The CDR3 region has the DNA TGCAGCGCTAACGGGGGGGCCGCAGATACGCAGTATTTT.

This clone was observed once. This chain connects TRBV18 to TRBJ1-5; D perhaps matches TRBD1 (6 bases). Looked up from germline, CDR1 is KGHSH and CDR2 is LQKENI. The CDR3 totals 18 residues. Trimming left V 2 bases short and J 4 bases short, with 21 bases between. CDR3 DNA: TGTGCCAGCTCACCATTTGCCCCGGTCAGGGGAGGGAATCAGCCCCAGCATTTT. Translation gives CASSPFAPVRGGNQPQHF.

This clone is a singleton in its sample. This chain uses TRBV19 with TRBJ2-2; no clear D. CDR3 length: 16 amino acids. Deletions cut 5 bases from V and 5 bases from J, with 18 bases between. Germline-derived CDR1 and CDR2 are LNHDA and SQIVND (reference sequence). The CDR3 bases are TGTGCCAGTAGTCCCTTCTCCGGCAGGCAGACCGGGGAGCTGTTTTTT. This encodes CASSPFSGRQTGELFF.

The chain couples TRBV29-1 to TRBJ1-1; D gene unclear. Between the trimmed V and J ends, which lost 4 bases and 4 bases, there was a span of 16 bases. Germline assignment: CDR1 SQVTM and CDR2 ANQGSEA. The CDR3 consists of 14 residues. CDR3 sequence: CSVAPTRSGTEAFF. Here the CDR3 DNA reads TGCAGCGTTGCCCCGACTCGGTCGGGCACTGAAGCTTTCTTT.

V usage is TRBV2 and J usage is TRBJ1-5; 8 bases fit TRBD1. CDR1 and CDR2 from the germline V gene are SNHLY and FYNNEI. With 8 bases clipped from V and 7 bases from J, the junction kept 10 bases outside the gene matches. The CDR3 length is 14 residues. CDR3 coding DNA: TGTGCCAGCTCCGACAGGGGAAATGGGCAGCCCCAGCATTTT. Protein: CASSDRGNGQPQHF.

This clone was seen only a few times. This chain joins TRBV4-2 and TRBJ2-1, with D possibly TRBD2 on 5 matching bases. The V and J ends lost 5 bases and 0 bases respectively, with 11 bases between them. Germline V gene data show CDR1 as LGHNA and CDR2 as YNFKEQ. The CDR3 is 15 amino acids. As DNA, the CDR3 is TGTGCCAGCAGCTTAGCGCCGAGCTCCTACAATGAGCAGTTCTTC. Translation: CASSLAPSSYNEQFF.

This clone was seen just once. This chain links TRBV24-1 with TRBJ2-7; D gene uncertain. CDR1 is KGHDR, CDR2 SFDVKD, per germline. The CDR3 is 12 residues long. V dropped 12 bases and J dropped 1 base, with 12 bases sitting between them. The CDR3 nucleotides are TGTGCCGCCTTTGGGCAGTCCTACGAGCAGTACTTC. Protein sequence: CAAFGQSYEQYF.

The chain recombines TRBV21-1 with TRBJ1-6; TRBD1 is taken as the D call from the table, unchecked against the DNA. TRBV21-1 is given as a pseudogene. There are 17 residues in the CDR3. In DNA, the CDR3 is TGTGCCAGCAGCAAAACCGGACAGGGTGTTTATAATTCACCCCTCCACTTT. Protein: CASSKTGQGVYNSPLHF.

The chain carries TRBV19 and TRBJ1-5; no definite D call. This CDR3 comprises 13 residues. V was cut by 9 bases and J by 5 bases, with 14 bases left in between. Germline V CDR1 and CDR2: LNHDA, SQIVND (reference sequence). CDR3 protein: CASARQIDQPQHF. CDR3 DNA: TGTGCCAGCGCGAGACAAATAGATCAGCCCCAGCATTTT.

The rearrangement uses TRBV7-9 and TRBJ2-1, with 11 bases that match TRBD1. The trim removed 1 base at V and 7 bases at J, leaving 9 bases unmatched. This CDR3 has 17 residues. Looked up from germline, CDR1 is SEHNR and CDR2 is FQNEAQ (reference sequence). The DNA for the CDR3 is TGTGCCAGCAGCTTAGTGGACGAGGGGACAGGGGGGAATGAGCAGTTCTTC. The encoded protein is CASSLVDEGTGGNEQFF.

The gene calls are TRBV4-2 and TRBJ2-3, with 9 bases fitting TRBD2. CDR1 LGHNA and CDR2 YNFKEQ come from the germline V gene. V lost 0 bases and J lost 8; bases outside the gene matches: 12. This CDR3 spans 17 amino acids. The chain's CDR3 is CASSQDISGGHGGTQYF. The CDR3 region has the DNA TGTGCCAGCAGCCAAGATATAAGCGGGGGGCACGGGGGTACGCAGTATTTT.

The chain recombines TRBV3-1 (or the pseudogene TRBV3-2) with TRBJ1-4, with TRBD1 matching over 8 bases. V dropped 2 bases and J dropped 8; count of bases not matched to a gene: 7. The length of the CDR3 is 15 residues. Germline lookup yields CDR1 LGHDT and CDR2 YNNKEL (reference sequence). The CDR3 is CASSQYGQGGEKLFF. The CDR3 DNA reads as TGTGCCAGCAGCCAATACGGACAGGGAGGAGAAAAACTGTTTTTT.

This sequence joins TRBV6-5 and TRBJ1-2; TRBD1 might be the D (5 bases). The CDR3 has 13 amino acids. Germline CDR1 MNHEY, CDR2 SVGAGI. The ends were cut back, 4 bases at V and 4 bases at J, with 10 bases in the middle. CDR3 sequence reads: CASSSTDLYGYTF. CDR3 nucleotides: TGTGCCAGCAGTTCGACAGACCTCTATGGCTACACCTTC.

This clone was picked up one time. In DNA form, the CDR3 reads TGTGCCAGCAGCCAGGGACAGGGGGCTTTCGAACGCTACGAGCAGTACTTC. Protein: CASSQGQGAFERYEQYF. This chain links TRBV3-1 (or the pseudogene TRBV3-2) with TRBJ2-7; 12 positions match TRBD1. Unmatched junction bases numbered 9, after V lost 3 bases and J lost 3 bases. Germline V gene data show CDR1 as LGHDT and CDR2 as YNNKEL (reference sequence). CDR3 length: 17 residues.

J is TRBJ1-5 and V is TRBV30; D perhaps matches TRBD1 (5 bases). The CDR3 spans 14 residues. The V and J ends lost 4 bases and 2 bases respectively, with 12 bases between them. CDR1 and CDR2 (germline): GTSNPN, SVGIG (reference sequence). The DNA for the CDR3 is TGTGCCTGGAACCGGGGGAGGGGCAATCAGCCCCAGCATTTT. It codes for CAWNRGRGNQPQHF.